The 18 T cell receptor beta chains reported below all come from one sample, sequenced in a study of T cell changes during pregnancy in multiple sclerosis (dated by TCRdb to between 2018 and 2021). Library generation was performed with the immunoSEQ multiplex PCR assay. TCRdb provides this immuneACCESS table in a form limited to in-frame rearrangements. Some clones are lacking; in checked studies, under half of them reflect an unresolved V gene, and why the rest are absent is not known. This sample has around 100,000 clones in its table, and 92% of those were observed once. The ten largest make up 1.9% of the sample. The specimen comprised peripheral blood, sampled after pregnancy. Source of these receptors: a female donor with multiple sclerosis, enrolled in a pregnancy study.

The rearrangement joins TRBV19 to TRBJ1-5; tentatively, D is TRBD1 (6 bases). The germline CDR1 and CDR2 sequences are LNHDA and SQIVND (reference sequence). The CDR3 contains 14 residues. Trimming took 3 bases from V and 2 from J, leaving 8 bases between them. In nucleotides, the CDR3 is TGTGCCAGTAGTATCGCAGGGGGCAATCAGCCCCAGCATTTT. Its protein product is CASSIAGGNQPQHF.

This CDR3 is CASSFMGGTTNYGYTF. The CDR3, as DNA: TGTGCCAGCAGCTTCATGGGGGGTACTACTAACTATGGCTACACCTTC. J is TRBJ1-2 and V is TRBV7-3, with D maybe TRBD1 (5 bases). The germline V and J ends were trimmed by 3 bases and 0 bases, with 14 bases remaining between them. The CDR3 runs 16 residues. The V gene's germline CDR1 is SGHTA and CDR2 FQGTGA.

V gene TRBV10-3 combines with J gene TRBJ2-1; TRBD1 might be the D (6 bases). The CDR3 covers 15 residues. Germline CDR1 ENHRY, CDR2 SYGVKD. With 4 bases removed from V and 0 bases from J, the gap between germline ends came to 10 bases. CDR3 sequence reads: CAISGGTSSYNEQFF. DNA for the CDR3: TGTGCCATCAGTGGGGGGACAAGCTCCTACAATGAGCAGTTCTTC.

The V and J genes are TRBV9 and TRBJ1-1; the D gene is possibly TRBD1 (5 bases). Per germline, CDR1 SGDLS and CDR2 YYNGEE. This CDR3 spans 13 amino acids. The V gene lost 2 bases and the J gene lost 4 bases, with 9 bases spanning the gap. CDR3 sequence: CASSVGGRTEAFF. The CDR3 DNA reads TGTGCCAGCAGCGTGGGGGGTCGCACTGAAGCTTTCTTT.

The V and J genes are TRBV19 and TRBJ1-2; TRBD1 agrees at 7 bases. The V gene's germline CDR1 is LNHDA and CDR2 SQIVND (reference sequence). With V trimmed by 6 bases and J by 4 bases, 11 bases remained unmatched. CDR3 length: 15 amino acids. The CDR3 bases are TGTGCCAGTAGGCGAGAAGACAGGGCACTCTATGGCTACACCTTC. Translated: CASRREDRALYGYTF.

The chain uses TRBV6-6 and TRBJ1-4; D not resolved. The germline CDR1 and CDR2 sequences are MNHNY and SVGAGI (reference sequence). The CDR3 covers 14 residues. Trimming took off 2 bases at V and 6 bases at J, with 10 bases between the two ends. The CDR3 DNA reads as TGTGCCAGCAGTTACACGGAGGAGCATGAAAAACTGTTTTTT. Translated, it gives CASSYTEEHEKLFF.

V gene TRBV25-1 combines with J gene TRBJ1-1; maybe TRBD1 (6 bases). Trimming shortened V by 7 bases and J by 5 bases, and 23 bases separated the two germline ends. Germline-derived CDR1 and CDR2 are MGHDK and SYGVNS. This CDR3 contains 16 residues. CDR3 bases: TGTGCCAGCACCGGACCCTCGGACAGATCGGGAACTGAAGCTTTCTTT. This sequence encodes CASTGPSDRSGTEAFF.

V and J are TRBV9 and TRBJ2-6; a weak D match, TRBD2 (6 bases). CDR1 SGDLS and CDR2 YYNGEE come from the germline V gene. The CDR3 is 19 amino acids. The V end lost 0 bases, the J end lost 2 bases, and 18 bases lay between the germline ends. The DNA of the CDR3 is TGTGCCAGCAGCGTAGGGAGGGGACGTATCCTGACTGGGGCCAACGTCCTGACTTTC. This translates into CASSVGRGRILTGANVLTF.

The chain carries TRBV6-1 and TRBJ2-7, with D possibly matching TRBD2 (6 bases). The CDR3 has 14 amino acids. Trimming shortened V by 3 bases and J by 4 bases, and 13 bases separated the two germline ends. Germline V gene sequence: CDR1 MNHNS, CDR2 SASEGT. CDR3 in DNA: TGTGCCAGCAGTGATTCCGGGAGCGGTTACGAGCAGTACTTC. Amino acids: CASSDSGSGYEQYF.

The CDR3: CASRYSGTGVEKLFF. For the CDR3, the DNA is TGTGCCAGCAGGTATTCCGGGACAGGAGTGGAAAAACTGTTTTTT. The chain carries TRBV5-6 and TRBJ1-4, with 8 bases identical to TRBD1. Germline CDR1 and CDR2: SGHDT and YYEEEE. Trimming at V came to 5 bases and at J to 8 bases, leaving 11 bases not matched to a gene. There are 15 residues in the CDR3.

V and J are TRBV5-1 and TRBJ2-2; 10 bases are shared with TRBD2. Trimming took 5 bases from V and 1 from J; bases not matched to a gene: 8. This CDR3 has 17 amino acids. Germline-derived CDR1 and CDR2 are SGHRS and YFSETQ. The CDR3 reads CASRHATSGVNTGELFF. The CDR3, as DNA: TGCGCCAGCAGGCATGCAACTAGCGGGGTGAACACCGGGGAGCTGTTTTTT. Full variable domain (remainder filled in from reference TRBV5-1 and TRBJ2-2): KAGVTQTPRYLIKTRGQQVTLSCSPISGHRSVSWYQQTPGQGLQFLFEYFSETQRNKGNFPGRFSGRQFSNSRSEMNVSTLELGDSALYLCASRHATSGVNTGELFFGEGSRLTVL.

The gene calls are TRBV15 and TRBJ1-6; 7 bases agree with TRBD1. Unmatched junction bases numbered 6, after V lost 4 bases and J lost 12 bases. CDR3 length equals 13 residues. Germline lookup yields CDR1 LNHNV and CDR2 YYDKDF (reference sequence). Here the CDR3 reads CATSIKQGLPLHF. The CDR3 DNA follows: TGTGCCACCAGCATCAAACAGGGGTTACCCCTCCACTTT.

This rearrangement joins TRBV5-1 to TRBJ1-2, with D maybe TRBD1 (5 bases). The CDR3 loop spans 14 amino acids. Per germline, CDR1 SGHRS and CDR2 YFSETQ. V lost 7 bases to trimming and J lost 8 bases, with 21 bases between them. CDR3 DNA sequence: TGCGCCAGCCGTTCAGGGCAGGGTTCCTACGGCTACACCTTC. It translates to CASRSGQGSYGYTF.

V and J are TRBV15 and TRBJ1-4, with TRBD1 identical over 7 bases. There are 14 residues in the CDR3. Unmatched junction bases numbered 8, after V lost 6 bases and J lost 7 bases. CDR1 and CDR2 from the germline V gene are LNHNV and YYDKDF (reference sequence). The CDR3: CATREGAGGEKLFF. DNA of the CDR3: TGTGCCACCAGAGAGGGGGCTGGCGGTGAAAAACTGTTTTTT. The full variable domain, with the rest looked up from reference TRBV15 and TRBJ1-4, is DAMVIQNPRYQVTQFGKPVTLSCSQTLNHNVMYWYQQKSSQAPKLLFHYYDKDFNNEADTPDNFQSRRPNTSFCFLDIRSPGLGDTAMYLCATREGAGGEKLFFGSGTQLSVL.

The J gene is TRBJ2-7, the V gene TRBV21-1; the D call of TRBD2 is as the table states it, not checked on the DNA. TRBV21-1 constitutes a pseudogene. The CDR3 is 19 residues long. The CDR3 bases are TGTGCCAGCAGCGAACTGGCGGGGGGCCCTAAACAACGCTCCTACGAGCAGTACTTC. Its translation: CASSELAGGPKQRSYEQYF.

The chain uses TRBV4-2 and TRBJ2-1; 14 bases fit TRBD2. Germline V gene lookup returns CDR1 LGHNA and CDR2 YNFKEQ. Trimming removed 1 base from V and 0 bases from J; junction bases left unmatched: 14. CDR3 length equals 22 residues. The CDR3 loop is CASSQVRESGLAGASSYNEQFF. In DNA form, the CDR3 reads TGTGCCAGCAGCCAAGTGCGGGAGTCGGGACTAGCGGGGGCGAGCTCCTACAATGAGCAGTTCTTC.

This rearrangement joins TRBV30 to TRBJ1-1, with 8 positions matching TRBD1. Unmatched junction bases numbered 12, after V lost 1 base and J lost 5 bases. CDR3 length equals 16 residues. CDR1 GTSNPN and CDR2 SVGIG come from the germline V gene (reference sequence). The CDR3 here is CAWSDRRGLGWTEAFF. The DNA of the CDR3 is TGTGCCTGGAGTGACCGCAGGGGGCTAGGTTGGACTGAAGCTTTCTTT.

CDR3 bases: TGTGCCAGCAGCGTGGAACCGACAGGGACGCTCGCGGAGCAGTACTTC. Translation: CASSVEPTGTLAEQYF. V is TRBV9 and J is TRBJ2-7; TRBD1 aligns across 7 bases. The germline CDR1 and CDR2 sequences are SGDLS and YYNGEE. J lost 7 bases, V lost 2 bases, and 15 bases had no gene match. The CDR3 covers 16 residues.